This TCR beta chain is from a study of beta chain features in type 1 diabetes. The wider study: Cells sorted and examined across all samples totaled 90 million to 120 million.

Cells sorted by CD45RO/CCR7/CD25/CD127/CD95/CD27 comprised CD4+ naive, central memory, regulatory and stem cell-like memory cells. Germline V gives CDR1 MDHEN, CDR2 SYDVKM. V was cut by 6 bases and J by 0 bases, with 12 bases left in between. The CDR3 has 14 amino acids. Whole-study results and caveats: Shortening of TCRB CDR3s, moderate but significant, appeared in all four CD4+ subsets of Type 1 diabetes patients. VDJ junctions sequenced from type 1 diabetes patients showed fewer insertions and more deletions.

Of the isolated RNA, all was reverse transcribed, and so the sequenced material was expressed TCRB transcripts. Approximately 4 million reads on average were seen across naive, central memory and regulatory T cell samples. Measured with immunoSEQ multiplex PCR; TCRdb has only the in-frame clones, and not every one. The sample contains roughly 150,000 clones, 6.5% to 8.5% of which appear only once. This clone was seen a few times. Its target is not known. The sequence was collected from a woman aged 18-29 years with type 1 diabetes. The chain combines TRBV28 with TRBJ2-7; maybe TRBD2 (6 bases). The source material was central memory CD4+ T cells from blood. This CDR3 reads CASRLGLLSYEQYF. The CDR3 DNA sequence: TGTGCCAGCAGATTGGGACTTCTCTCCTACGAGCAGTACTTC.